This section outlines one T cell receptor beta chain sequence together with its context. The data belong to a study of blood T cell repertoires in COVID-19. Repertoires were generated with immunoSEQ multiplex PCR, while TCRdb's copy carries only in-frame clones and drops some. This table has about 260,000 clones, about 85% appearing once. The CDR3 has 14 residues. The germline V and J ends were trimmed by 4 bases and 4 bases, with 11 bases remaining between them. Germline CDR1 and CDR2: SEHNR and FQNEAQ (reference sequence). Sequenced input: PBMCs or T cells enriched from blood (not recorded which). The V gene is TRBV7-9, the J gene TRBJ1-5; D call uncertain. The TCR originated in a woman in her forties or fifties who had recovered from COVID-19. The CDR3 region is CASSSSRLNQPQHF. The CDR3 bases are TGTGCCAGCAGCTCCTCCAGGTTGAATCAGCCCCAGCATTTT.